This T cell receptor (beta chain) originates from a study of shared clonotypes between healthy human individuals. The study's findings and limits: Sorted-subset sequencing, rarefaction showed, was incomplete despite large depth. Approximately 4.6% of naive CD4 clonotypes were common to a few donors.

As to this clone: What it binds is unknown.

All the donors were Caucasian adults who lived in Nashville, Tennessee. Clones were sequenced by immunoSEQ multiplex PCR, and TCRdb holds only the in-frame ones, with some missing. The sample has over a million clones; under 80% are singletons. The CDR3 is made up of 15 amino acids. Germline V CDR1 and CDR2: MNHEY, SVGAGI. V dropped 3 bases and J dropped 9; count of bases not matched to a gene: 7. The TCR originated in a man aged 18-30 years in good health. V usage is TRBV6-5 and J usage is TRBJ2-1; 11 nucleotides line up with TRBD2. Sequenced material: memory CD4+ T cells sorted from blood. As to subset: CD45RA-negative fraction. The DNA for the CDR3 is TGTGCCAGCAGTTATAGCGGGAGGGGGAGAGTTGAGCAGTTCTTC. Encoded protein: CASSYSGRGRVEQFF.